Presented here are 8 T cell receptor beta chains from one specimen sequenced in a study of blood T cell repertoires in COVID-19. Data came from immunoSEQ multiplex PCR; TCRdb stores just in-frame clones and leaves some out. The sample has about 100,000 clones, 85% to 90% seen once; the top ten hold 13%. Material: peripheral blood. Every receptor here comes from a human donor in a cohort sampled during active COVID-19.

The genes are TRBV25-1 and TRBJ1-2; unclear D gene. The CDR3 has 12 amino acids. The germline V and J ends were trimmed by 3 bases and 1 base, with 3 bases remaining between them. The germline V gene has CDR1 MGHDK and CDR2 SYGVNS. CDR3 bases: TGTGCCAGCAGTGACCTTAACTATGGCTACACCTTC. It specifies CASSDLNYGYTF.

The rearrangement links TRBV29-1 to TRBJ1-1; 10 bases fit TRBD1. The CDR3 is 16 residues long. Germline loops: CDR1 SQVTM, CDR2 ANQGSEA. J lost 5 bases, V lost 4 bases, and 13 bases had no gene match. The DNA for the CDR3 is TGCAGCGTTGTGGCGACAGGGGGCTTCTATCCGACTGAAGCTTTCTTT. Encoded protein: CSVVATGGFYPTEAFF.

The V and J genes are TRBV27 and TRBJ1-2, with 11 bases fitting TRBD1. V dropped 6 bases and J dropped 6; count of bases not matched to a gene: 3. CDR1 is MNHEY, CDR2 SMNVEV, per germline (reference sequence). This CDR3 contains 13 residues. CDR3 loop: CASRGTGGDGYTF. In DNA, the CDR3 is TGTGCCAGCAGGGGGACAGGGGGTGATGGCTACACCTTC.

The chain links TRBV6-6 to TRBJ2-5; 7 bases line up with TRBD2. Germline trimming cut 6 bases from V and 1 base from J; bases unmatched to any gene: 11. The CDR3 is 16 amino acids. In germline, CDR1 is MNHNY, CDR2 SVGAGI (reference sequence). The CDR3 region has the DNA TGTGCCAGCAGATCCGCCAGGGAGGGGTCCCAAGAGACCCAGTACTTC. As protein: CASRSAREGSQETQYF.

The genes are TRBV7-9 and TRBJ1-4, with 10 bases that match TRBD1. This CDR3 is built from 17 residues. After removal of 3 bases from V and 2 bases from J, the junction contained 6 bases not matched to a gene. The V gene's germline CDR1 is SEHNR and CDR2 FQNEAQ (reference sequence). CDR3 coding DNA: TGTGCCAGCAGCTTGGGGGACAGGGGCCCGACTAATGAAAAACTGTTTTTT. Translation gives CASSLGDRGPTNEKLFF.

The V call is TRBV19, the J call TRBJ1-6; perhaps TRBD1 as D (6 bases). CDR1 is LNHDA and CDR2 is SQIVND in the germline V gene (reference sequence). V gave up 6 bases and J gave up 6 bases, with 12 bases separating them. The length of the CDR3 is 14 residues. As DNA, the CDR3 is TGTGCCAGTAGCAGATGGACAGCTAATTCACCCCTCCACTTT. Residues: CASSRWTANSPLHF.

The rearrangement links TRBV27 to TRBJ2-7; 9 bases line up with TRBD1. V shed 7 bases and J 3 bases; nucleotides not matched to a gene: 16. The CDR3 spans 17 residues. CDR1 MNHEY and CDR2 SMNVEV come from the germline V gene (reference sequence). The chain's CDR3 is CASKTRGDRAFFYEQYF. The CDR3 DNA reads as TGTGCCAGCAAGACCCGAGGGGACAGGGCCTTTTTCTACGAGCAGTACTTC.

This clone turned up a few times. The chain joins TRBV5-4 to TRBJ1-2; possible D gene TRBD1, 6 bases. Deletions cut 6 bases from V and 2 bases from J, with 14 bases between. The CDR3 runs to 14 residues. In germline, CDR1 is SGHNT, CDR2 YYREEE (reference sequence). The CDR3 loop is CASTSRTENYGYTF. The CDR3 region has the DNA TGTGCCAGCACCAGCCGGACAGAGAACTATGGCTACACCTTC.